The rows below give T cell receptor beta chains drawn from one sample of a study of blood T cell repertoires in COVID-19. The assay was immunoSEQ multiplex PCR, and TCRdb's table has in-frame clones only and misses some. The sample has some 66,000 clones, about nine tenths seen once. Sequenced: peripheral blood. The receptors shown here come from a human donor in a cohort sampled during active COVID-19. Each CDR3 is given with its conserved first and last residue. A D gene is named only where the DNA matches it firmly. Clone size is not always given. Where it is, it says once, few, many or a class for expanded clones.

>TRBV7-2|.|.|TRBJ1-2
TGTGCCAGCAGCGCAGGGCCCGGCTACACCTTC
CASSAGPGYTF
>TRBV5-4|TRBD2|.|TRBJ2-3
TGTGCCAGCAGCTTGGTTGGGACTAGCGTCGCTACGCAGTATTTT
CASSLVGTSVATQYF
>TRBV4-3|TRBD1|.|TRBJ2-7
TGCGCCAGCAGCCTGGGACAGAACTCCTACGAGCAGTACTTC
CASSLGQNSYEQYF
>TRBV10-3|TRBD1|.|TRBJ1-2
TGTGCCATCAGTGGGACAGGGCCTAACTATGGCTACACCTTC
CAISGTGPNYGYTF
>TRBV5-1|.|.|TRBJ2-7
TGCGCCAGCAGCTTGGCGATCGCTGGGGGGGCGTCCTACGAGCAGTACTTC
CASSLAIAGGASYEQYF
>TRBV25-1|.|once|TRBJ2-5
TGTGCCAGCAGTGAAGGCACAGGGAGTGTGGGAGAGACCCAGTACTTC
CASSEGTGSVGETQYF
>TRBV6-6|TRBD1|.|TRBJ1-6
TGTGCCAGCAGTTACCCGGACAGGGAAAATTCACCCCTCCACTTT
CASSYPDRENSPLHF
>TRBV5-1|TRBD1|.|TRBJ2-1
TGCGCCAGCAGCTCCGGGACAGACTACAATGAGCAGTTCTTC
CASSSGTDYNEQFF
>TRBV4-3|TRBD2|.|TRBJ2-4
TGCGCCAGCAGCCAAGATTCGTCTAGCGGAAAAAACATTCAGTACTTC
CASSQDSSSGKNIQYF
>TRBV5-4|.|.|TRBJ2-3
TGTGCCAGCAGCTTGTGGTCAGGGCAGAGCGATACGCAGTATTTT
CASSLWSGQSDTQYF
>TRBV7-2|TRBD2|.|TRBJ2-7
TGTGCCAGCAGCTTAGGATTTGGGGCTAGCGGGAGGGCCTACGAGCAGTACTTC
CASSLGFGASGRAYEQYF
>TRBV12-3/TRBV12-4|.|.|TRBJ2-5
TGTGCCAGCAAACAGCCGTACCAAGAGACCCAGTACTTC
CASKQPYQETQYF
>TRBV30|.|once|TRBJ1-3
TGTGCCTGGAGTTTCCGGCGGGGAACTGGAAACACCATATATTTT
CAWSFRRGTGNTIYF
>TRBV28|TRBD2|.|TRBJ2-7
TGTGCCAGCAGCCCCACTAGCGGCGAGCAGTACTTC
CASSPTSGEQYF